A selection of T cell receptor beta chains follows, all from one sample in a study of post-analysis software for immune sequencing data. TCRdb passed the PCR reads through MiXCR, listing each CDR3 protein once. This table holds roughly 570,000 distinct CDR3 sequences, about a third found once. The sequenced material came from blood. The origin of the receptors is a girl aged 2-17 years with multiple sclerosis. Both conserved end residues are part of each CDR3. D genes are given only for firm matches. A clone size is listed for some rows: how often the clone was seen (once, few, many), or a class if it is expanded.

CASSLLVLSTDTQYF,TGTGCCAGCAGCTTATTGGTCTTAAGCACAGATACGCAGTATTTT,-,-,TRBJ2-3,TRBV7-8
CASRRGVGGQSYEQYF,TGTGCCAGCAGACGAGGGGTCGGGGGCCAGTCCTACGAGCAGTACTTC,-,few,TRBJ2-7,TRBV6-6
CASSVDPAGGRYQETQYF,TGTGCCAGCAGCGTAGACCCAGCGGGGGGCCGTTACCAAGAGACCCAGTACTTC,TRBD2,few,TRBJ2-5,TRBV9
CASSWEFGTVVEGIQYF,TGCGCCAGCAGCTGGGAGTTCGGGACAGTTGTAGAAGGCATTCAGTACTTC,TRBD1,-,TRBJ2-4,TRBV5-1
CASRLLAGGTYNEQFF,TGTGCCAGCAGGCTACTAGCGGGGGGAACCTACAATGAGCAGTTCTTC,TRBD2,-,TRBJ2-1,TRBV2
CASSPSPNKNIQYF,TGTGCCAGTAGCCCGTCCCCGAACAAAAACATTCAGTACTTC,-,-,TRBJ2-4,TRBV6-5
CASTEGVRNDPEAFF,TGTGCCAGCACCGAAGGGGTGAGGAATGATCCTGAAGCTTTCTTT,-,once,TRBJ1-1,TRBV7-9
CASSSRGDGRQEIQYF,TGTGCCAGCAGCTCCAGGGGGGACGGGAGACAAGAGATCCAGTACTTC,-,-,TRBJ2-4,TRBV5-6
CSARPLGGTYEQYF,TGCAGTGCTAGACCCTTAGGAGGGACCTACGAGCAGTACTTC,-,many,TRBJ2-7,TRBV20-1
CASTRSGQETQYF,TGCGCCAGCACAAGAAGCGGTCAAGAGACCCAGTACTTC,-,-,TRBJ2-5,TRBV5-1
CATSRLKQATDTQYF,TGTGCCACCAGCAGATTAAAGCAGGCCACAGATACGCAGTATTTT,-,-,TRBJ2-3,TRBV15
CASSFFSRAGVGNEQFF,TGTGCCAGCAGTTTTTTTAGTCGGGCTGGGGTGGGGAATGAGCAGTTCTTC,-,few,TRBJ2-1,TRBV12-3/TRBV12-4
CASSGGTGNSPLHF,TGTGCCAGCAGCGGGGGGACTGGGAACTCACCCCTCCACTTT,-,-,TRBJ1-6,TRBV9
CASSRYFGGLNEKLFF,TGCGCCAGCAGCCGATACTTTGGGGGGCTTAATGAAAAACTGTTTTTT,-,few,TRBJ1-4,TRBV4-1
CASSLGLAVEAFF,TGTGCCAGCAGCTTAGGGTTGGCGGTAGAAGCTTTCTTT,-,-,TRBJ1-1,TRBV7-2
CASSLQGAGNEQFF,TGCGCCAGCAGCTTGCAGGGGGCTGGCAATGAGCAGTTCTTC,TRBD1,many,TRBJ2-1,TRBV5-1
CASSQSAGAYTDTQYF,TGCGCCAGCAGTCAATCAGCAGGGGCTTACACAGATACGCAGTATTTT,-,-,TRBJ2-3,TRBV23-1
CASVRVRTEAFF,TGTGCCAGCGTCCGCGTACGCACTGAAGCTTTCTTT,-,few,TRBJ1-1,TRBV6-1
CASSQVYLSYNEQFF,TGCGCCAGCAGCCAAGTGTACCTGTCCTACAATGAGCAGTTCTTC,-,few,TRBJ2-1,TRBV4-1
CATRARQSTDTQYF,TGTGCCACCAGGGCCCGACAGAGCACAGATACGCAGTATTTT,-,-,TRBJ2-3,TRBV24-1
CASSLVQETQYF,TGCGCCAGCAGTTTGGTCCAAGAGACCCAGTACTTC,-,many,TRBJ2-5,TRBV12-3/TRBV12-4
CASSPWASGTDTQYF,TGCGCCAGCAGCCCATGGGCTAGCGGCACAGATACGCAGTATTTT,-,-,TRBJ2-3,TRBV5-1
CASSYDVSGGAMGETQYF,TGTGCCAGCAGTTACGACGTTAGCGGGGGGGCCATGGGGGAGACCCAGTACTTC,TRBD2,-,TRBJ2-5,TRBV6-5